This T cell receptor beta chain stems from a study of cytotoxic CD8 clonotypes in ibrutinib-treated CLL. Measured with immunoSEQ multiplex PCR; TCRdb has only the in-frame clones, and not every one. The sample lists 11,000 to 15,000 clones, almost 65% occurring once. V lost 2 bases and J lost 3, with 9 bases in between. This CDR3 is built from 14 residues. Sequenced here: PBMCs, sampled before ibrutinib treatment. The TCR sequence derives from a human donor with chronic lymphocytic leukemia. The V call is TRBV5-7, the J call TRBJ1-5; D is undetermined. TRBV5-7 falls under the ORF class, with uncertain function. The CDR3 DNA reads TGTGCCAGCAGCTTTTACGGGCCCAATCAGCCCCAGCATTTT. Its protein is CASSFYGPNQPQHF.